This T cell receptor (beta chain) was sequenced in a study of cytomegalovirus exposure and HLA in healthy donors. Whole-study context: The use of the same platform for the 95 to 150 validation repertoires and the 600 to 700 first-cohort repertoires was reported by a later analysis.

Profiling relied on immunoSEQ multiplex PCR, and the TCRdb table lists in-frame clones only, not all of them. The sample has roughly 230,000 clones; 90% are singletons. Study-wide results and caveats: Cytomegalovirus status was reportedly diagnosed by the classifier with high sensitivity and specificity. The study labeled roughly 160 TCR beta chains cytomegalovirus-associated. Across donors, most TCRs were seen rarely, yet some public ones were widespread.

This CDR3 spans 16 amino acids. Per the germline V gene, CDR1 is LNHDA and CDR2 is SQIVND (reference sequence). V was pared by 3 bases and J by 4 bases, with 13 bases between. This clone was counted between two and nine times. Antigen: not known. This receptor was obtained from a woman in her twenties or thirties in good health and CMV-seronegative. The sequenced sample was PBMCs. This sequence joins TRBV19 and TRBJ2-6, with D hard to call. CDR3 amino acids: CASSMVRLGGANVLTF. CDR3 in DNA: TGTGCCAGTAGTATGGTTCGGCTCGGAGGGGCCAACGTCCTGACTTTC.